This T cell receptor (beta chain) was identified in a study of T cell repertoires in cytomegalovirus infection. Study as a whole: Well-studied HLA-B-restricted epitopes and recently identified HLA-C-restricted epitopes of CMV were both used in the study. An indication of both CMV infection and matching HLA type came from public TCR beta signatures. Findings and limits, study-wide: Carriers of CMV and the relevant HLA type were discriminated by public TCR beta frequency. The study found HLA-C-restricted CMV-specific TCR beta clonotypes dominating the ex vivo response.

Notes on this clonotype: The target antigen is unknown.

V lost 4 bases and J 0 bases, leaving 16 bases between the germline ends. This CDR3 comprises 16 residues. MiXCR was run by TCRdb on the reads, yielding one entry per CDR3 protein. The sample shows hundreds of thousands of distinct CDR3 sequences, roughly 30% of them seen only once. This sequence joins TRBV12-3 or TRBV12-4 and TRBJ2-7; D unclear. The receptor's source is a human donor in good health (CMV status not recorded). Some clones in this sample may be carry-over from other donors' samples. Specimen: cultured PBMCs, collected from culture after CMV antigen stimulation. CDR3 sequence reads: CASSSVARGPSYEQYF. In DNA, the CDR3 is TGTGCCAGCAGTTCCGTGGCGCGCGGCCCCTCCTACGAGCAGTACTTC.